This entry lists 27 T cell receptor beta chains sequenced from one sample in a study of control samples from healthy donors and cancer patients. This table comes from immunoSEQ multiplex PCR, and its TCRdb copy is limited to in-frame clones, with some not included. The table has more than 100,000 clones, around 89% seen once. Sequencing was performed on PBMCs. Source of these receptors: a man in his sixties with lung cancer.

The chain is built from TRBV5-8 and TRBJ1-6, with 7 bases fitting TRBD1. The ends lost 0 bases at V and 9 bases at J; junction bases unmatched: 3. This CDR3 is built from 14 residues. The germline V gene has CDR1 SGHTS and CDR2 YDEGEE. DNA of the CDR3: TGTGCCAGCAGCTTGGGACAGGGAGTTTCACCCCTCCACTTT. This sequence encodes CASSLGQGVSPLHF.

This chain uses TRBV7-3 with TRBJ2-1; 11 nucleotides agree with TRBD2. After removal of 2 bases from V and 9 bases from J, the junction contained 6 bases not matched to a gene. The CDR3 is 15 residues long. Per germline, CDR1 SGHTA and CDR2 FQGTGA. DNA for the CDR3: TGTGCCAGCAGCTTAGCTAGCGGGGGGTACTCTGAGCAGTTCTTC. Its protein product is CASSLASGGYSEQFF.

This sequence joins TRBV7-2 and TRBJ1-5, with TRBD1 as a possible D gene (5 bases). V lost 3 bases to trimming and J lost 3 bases, with 6 bases between them. The CDR3 sequence is 13 residues long. Germline CDR1 and CDR2: SGHTA and FQGNSA. The CDR3 reads CASSLGHNQPQHF. The CDR3 DNA reads as TGTGCCAGCAGCTTGGGGCACAATCAGCCCCAGCATTTT.

The chain has TRBV4-1 and TRBJ2-3; weak D call: TRBD1 (6 bases). Germline assignment: CDR1 MGHRA and CDR2 YSYEKL. The CDR3 contains 13 residues. V gave up 4 bases and J gave up 4 bases, with 9 bases separating them. CDR3 in amino acids: CASSLQGADTQYF. The DNA for the CDR3 is TGCGCCAGCAGCCTACAGGGCGCAGATACGCAGTATTTT.

The gene calls are TRBV7-9 and TRBJ1-4; D is unresolved. This CDR3 region has 12 residues. The V and J ends lost 5 bases and 13 bases respectively, with 14 bases between them. CDR1 is SEHNR, CDR2 FQNEAQ, per germline (reference sequence). The chain's CDR3 is CASSDRLGILFF. CDR3 nucleotides: TGTGCCAGCAGCGACCGACTAGGGATACTGTTTTTT.

V gene TRBV19 combines with J gene TRBJ2-2, with TRBD2 identical over 13 bases. This CDR3 has 17 residues. The ends lost 1 base at V and 4 bases at J; junction bases unmatched: 3. Germline V gene lookup returns CDR1 LNHDA and CDR2 SQIVND (reference sequence). CDR3 nucleotides: TGTGCCAGTAGTATAGCAACTAGCGGGGGGGCCACCGGGGAGCTGTTTTTT. This encodes CASSIATSGGATGELFF.

The genes are TRBV3-1 (or the pseudogene TRBV3-2) and TRBJ2-1; D is unresolved. Trimming pared 1 base from V and 13 bases from J, leaving 11 bases between. This CDR3 is 12 amino acids long. From germline, CDR1 is LGHDT and CDR2 YNNKEL (reference sequence). In DNA, the CDR3 is TGTGCCAGCAGCCAAGGAGGTAGGGCTCAGTTCTTC. It codes for CASSQGGRAQFF.

This chain links TRBV5-4 with TRBJ2-5; weak D call: TRBD1 (6 bases). There are 15 residues in the CDR3. The V gene's germline CDR1 is SGHNT and CDR2 YYREEE (reference sequence). The V and J ends lost 3 bases and 5 bases respectively, with 17 bases between them. CDR3 DNA sequence: TGTGCCAGCAGCTCCCAAGGGGGACCCGCCGAGACCCAGTACTTC. Translated, it gives CASSSQGGPAETQYF.

This clone appeared once. The rearrangement uses TRBV18 and TRBJ2-7; possibly TRBD2 for D (6 bases). The CDR3 is 12 amino acids. The V gene lost 3 bases and the J gene lost 5 bases, with 8 bases spanning the gap. Per the germline V gene, CDR1 is KGHSH and CDR2 is LQKENI. CDR3 in amino acids: CASSPSGDEQYV. As DNA, the CDR3 is TGTGCCAGCTCACCGTCGGGGGACGAGCAGTACGTC.

The V and J genes are TRBV5-4 and TRBJ2-6; 10 bases agree with TRBD1. The CDR3 is made up of 18 amino acids. V lost 4 bases and J lost 1; bases outside the gene matches: 8. From germline, CDR1 is SGHNT and CDR2 YYREEE (reference sequence). The CDR3 region has the DNA TGTGCCAGCAGCCCCTCCGGGACAGGGGAATCTGGGGCCAACGTCCTGACTTTC. Its protein is CASSPSGTGESGANVLTF.

V usage is TRBV11-3 and J usage is TRBJ2-5, with 10 bases identical to TRBD2. The V and J ends lost 3 bases and 5 bases, in that order; junction bases with no gene match: 6. Germline loops: CDR1 SGHNT, CDR2 YENEEA. The length of the CDR3 is 15 residues. CDR3: CASSFSGGPQETQYF. The CDR3 DNA reads TGTGCCAGCAGCTTTAGCGGGGGGCCACAGGAGACCCAGTACTTC.

This clone came up once. The chain joins TRBV27 to TRBJ1-4; weak D call: TRBD1 (6 bases). CDR1 is MNHEY, CDR2 SMNVEV, per germline (reference sequence). The V gene lost 3 bases and the J gene lost 6 bases, with 14 bases spanning the gap. The CDR3 is made up of 15 amino acids. The CDR3 sequence is CASSFVGGADEKLFF. The CDR3 nucleotides are TGTGCCAGCAGTTTTGTCGGGGGCGCAGATGAAAAACTGTTTTTT. The variable domain in full, completed from reference TRBV27 and TRBJ1-4, reads EAQVTQNPRYLITVTGKKLTVTCSQNMNHEYMSWYRQDPGLGLRQIYYSMNVEVTDKGDVPEGYKVSRKEKRNFPLILESPSPNQTSLYFCASSFVGGADEKLFFGSGTQLSVL.

The V call is TRBV4-1, the J call TRBJ2-2; the D gene is possibly TRBD1 (6 bases). This CDR3 has 16 amino acids. The ends were cut back, 2 bases at V and 5 bases at J, with 15 bases in the middle. CDR1 is MGHRA and CDR2 is YSYEKL in the germline V gene. The CDR3: CASSQQTGYGTGELFF. The CDR3, as DNA: TGCGCCAGCAGCCAACAGACAGGATACGGAACCGGGGAGCTGTTTTTT.

V usage is TRBV5-1 and J usage is TRBJ1-4; D may be TRBD1 (6 bases). Per the germline V gene, CDR1 is SGHRS and CDR2 is YFSETQ. CDR3 length equals 15 residues. Trimming removed 2 bases from V and 4 bases from J, with 12 bases in between. CDR3 sequence reads: CASSFRGAYNEKLFF. The CDR3 bases are TGCGCCAGCAGCTTCCGGGGGGCGTATAATGAAAAACTGTTTTTT.

The rearrangement uses TRBV18 and TRBJ2-7; TRBD1 matches at 9 bases. CDR1 KGHSH and CDR2 LQKENI come from the germline V gene. V was clipped by 2 bases and J by 4 bases; unmatched bases: 9. This CDR3 has 16 amino acids. In DNA form, the CDR3 reads TGTGCCAGCTCACCATCGGACAGGGGACGCACATACGAGCAGTACGTC. This encodes CASSPSDRGRTYEQYV.

With respect to this clone: A read error may account for a junction end that differs from germline. The CDR3 protein is CPPSPQPRGGRTGELFF. The CDR3 nucleotides read TGCCCCCCCAGTCCACAACCGCGGGGGGGCCGGACCGGGGAGCTGTTTTTT. The V call is TRBV27, the J call TRBJ2-2, with 9 bases lining up with TRBD2. The germline V gene encodes CDR1 MNHEY and CDR2 SMNVEV (reference sequence). The CDR3 totals 17 residues.

The V call is TRBV5-1, the J call TRBJ2-1, with 7 nucleotides matching TRBD1. The germline V gene encodes CDR1 SGHRS and CDR2 YFSETQ. V shed 3 bases and J 5 bases; nucleotides not matched to a gene: 11. The CDR3 contains 16 residues. CDR3 in amino acids: CASSSTGATFHNEQFF. DNA for the CDR3: TGCGCCAGCAGCTCAACAGGGGCCACCTTCCACAATGAGCAGTTCTTC.

The chain employs TRBV7-7 and TRBJ2-7; possibly TRBD1 for D (6 bases). Trimming took off 0 bases at V and 1 base at J, with 10 bases between the two ends. The germline CDR1 and CDR2 sequences are SSHAT and FNYEAQ (reference sequence). The CDR3 spans 15 residues. The DNA of the CDR3 is TGTGCCAGCAGCTTAGCCAGCACAGGGTCCTACGAGCAGTACTTC. Encoded protein: CASSLASTGSYEQYF.

V usage is TRBV10-3 and J usage is TRBJ1-2; D might be TRBD1 (5 bases). V lost 7 bases and J 4 bases, leaving 13 bases between the germline ends. The CDR3 runs 13 residues. From germline, CDR1 is ENHRY and CDR2 SYGVKD. The CDR3 region is CAIKEGTGYGYTF. In DNA, the CDR3 is TGTGCCATCAAGGAGGGGACGGGCTATGGCTACACCTTC.

The CDR3 DNA sequence: TGTGCCAGCAGCGTAGCTCGTCAGGGGATTATCATGGGGTCGAACACTGAAGCTTTCTTT. It yields the protein CASSVARQGIIMGSNTEAFF. This sequence joins TRBV9 and TRBJ1-1, with D possibly TRBD1 on 6 matching bases. CDR1 and CDR2 from the germline V gene are SGDLS and YYNGEE. Trimming took 0 bases from V and 1 from J, leaving 25 bases between them. The CDR3 spans 20 residues.

J is TRBJ2-5 and V is TRBV3-1 (or the pseudogene TRBV3-2); 9 bases are a match to TRBD1. The V gene end was trimmed by 5 bases and the J gene end by 7 bases; junction bases not matched to a gene: 11. The CDR3 runs to 15 residues. Germline V CDR1 and CDR2: LGHDT, YNNKEL (reference sequence). This CDR3 is CASSYDRGTRGTQYF. Written as DNA, the CDR3 is TGTGCCAGCAGCTACGACAGGGGGACGAGGGGGACCCAGTACTTC.

The V call is TRBV5-8, the J call TRBJ2-1; 10 bases are a match to TRBD2. CDR1 and CDR2 from the germline V gene are SGHTS and YDEGEE. Trimming at V came to 3 bases and at J to 4 bases, leaving 4 bases not matched to a gene. The CDR3 totals 15 residues. The CDR3 DNA sequence: TGTGCCAGCAGCTCAGGACTAGCGGTATACAATGAGCAGTTCTTC. Encoded protein: CASSSGLAVYNEQFF.

This clone was detected only a few times. The rearrangement uses TRBV24-1 and TRBJ1-2, with 7 nucleotides matching TRBD1. The CDR3 contains 15 residues. J gave up 8 bases and V 4 bases, and 12 bases lay outside the gene matches. Per the germline V gene, CDR1 is KGHDR and CDR2 is SFDVKD. The CDR3 protein is CATSDPTGAEVGYTF. In DNA, the CDR3 is TGTGCCACCAGTGACCCCACAGGGGCGGAAGTCGGCTACACCTTC.

This clone has more than one count but fewer than ten. V is TRBV10-3 and J is TRBJ1-5; the D gene is possibly TRBD1 (6 bases). Germline V gives CDR1 ENHRY, CDR2 SYGVKD. The CDR3 sequence is 14 residues long. V was pared by 5 bases and J by 2 bases, with 10 bases between. CDR3 nucleotides: TGTGCCATCAGTTCAGGGGCGGGCAATCAGCCCCAGCATTTT. Amino acid sequence: CAISSGAGNQPQHF.

The genes are TRBV11-2 and TRBJ1-2; D may be TRBD1 (6 bases). V was clipped by 3 bases and J by 4 bases, with 15 bases between them. CDR1 and CDR2 from the germline V gene are SGHAT and FQNNGV. This CDR3 comprises 15 residues. The CDR3 nucleotides are TGTGCCAGCAGCTTGTACAGGGCCTCTACCTATGGCTACACCTTC. Amino acid sequence: CASSLYRASTYGYTF.

CDR3 in amino acids: CASSEGREEKLFF. The CDR3, as DNA: TGTGCCAGCAGTGAGGGGAGGGAGGAAAAACTGTTTTTT. The chain is built from TRBV5-6 and TRBJ1-4, with D perhaps matching TRBD1 (5 bases). The CDR3 has 13 residues. Between the trimmed V and J ends, which lost 5 bases and 8 bases, there was a span of 13 bases. Germline loops: CDR1 SGHDT, CDR2 YYEEEE.

The rearrangement joins TRBV15 to TRBJ1-2, with D maybe TRBD1 (6 bases). The V end lost 0 bases, the J end lost 7 bases, and 18 bases lay between the germline ends. Looked up from germline, CDR1 is LNHNV and CDR2 is YYDKDF (reference sequence). CDR3 size: 16 residues. The DNA of the CDR3 is TGTGCCACCAGCAGAGATCAAACAGGGACAAGGTTTGGCTACACCTTC. Encoded protein: CATSRDQTGTRFGYTF.